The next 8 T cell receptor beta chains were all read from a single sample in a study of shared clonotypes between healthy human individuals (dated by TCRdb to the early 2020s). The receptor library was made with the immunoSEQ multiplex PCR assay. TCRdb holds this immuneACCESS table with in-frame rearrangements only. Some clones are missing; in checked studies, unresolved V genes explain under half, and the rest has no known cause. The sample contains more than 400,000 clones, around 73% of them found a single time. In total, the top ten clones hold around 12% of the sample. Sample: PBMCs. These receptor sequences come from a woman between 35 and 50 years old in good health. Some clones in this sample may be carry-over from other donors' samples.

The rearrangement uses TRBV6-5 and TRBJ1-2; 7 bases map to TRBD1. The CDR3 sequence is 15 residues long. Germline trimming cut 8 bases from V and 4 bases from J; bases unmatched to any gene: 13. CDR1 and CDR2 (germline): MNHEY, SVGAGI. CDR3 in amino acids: CASSLIGGAVYGYTF. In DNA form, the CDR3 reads TGTGCCAGCTCGTTGATAGGGGGCGCGGTCTATGGCTACACCTTC.

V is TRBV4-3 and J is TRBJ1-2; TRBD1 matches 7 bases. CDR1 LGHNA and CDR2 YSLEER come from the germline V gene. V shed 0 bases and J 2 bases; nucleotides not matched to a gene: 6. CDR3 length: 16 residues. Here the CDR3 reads CASSQEGGRGNYGYTF. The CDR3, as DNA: TGCGCCAGCAGCCAAGAGGGAGGCAGGGGGAACTATGGCTACACCTTC.

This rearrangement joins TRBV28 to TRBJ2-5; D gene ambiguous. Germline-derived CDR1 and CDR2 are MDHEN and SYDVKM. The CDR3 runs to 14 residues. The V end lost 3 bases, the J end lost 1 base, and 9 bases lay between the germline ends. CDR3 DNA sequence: TGTGCCAGCAGTTTTTCGGGCCCCCAAGAGACCCAGTACTTC. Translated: CASSFSGPQETQYF.

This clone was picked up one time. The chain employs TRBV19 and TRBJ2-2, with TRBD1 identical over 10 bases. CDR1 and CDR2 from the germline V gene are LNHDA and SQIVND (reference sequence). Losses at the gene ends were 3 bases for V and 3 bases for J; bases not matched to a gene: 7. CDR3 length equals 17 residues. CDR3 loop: CASSIEIGTGDTGELFF. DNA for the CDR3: TGTGCCAGTAGTATCGAAATCGGGACAGGGGACACCGGGGAGCTGTTTTTT.

The CDR3: CASRPTGVGEKLFF. The CDR3 nucleotides are TGTGCCAGTAGACCGACAGGGGTAGGGGAAAAACTGTTTTTT. The genes are TRBV19 and TRBJ1-4, with 8 positions matching TRBD1. The CDR3 sequence is 14 residues long. Germline CDR1 is LNHDA and CDR2 is SQIVND (reference sequence). V shed 6 bases, J shed 8 bases, and the junction held 8 bases outside the gene matches.

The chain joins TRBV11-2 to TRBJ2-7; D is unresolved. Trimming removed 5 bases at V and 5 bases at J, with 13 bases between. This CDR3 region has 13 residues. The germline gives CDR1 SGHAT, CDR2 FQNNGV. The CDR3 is CASSPLGRHEQYF. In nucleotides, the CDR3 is TGTGCCAGCAGCCCCTTGGGAAGACACGAGCAGTACTTC.

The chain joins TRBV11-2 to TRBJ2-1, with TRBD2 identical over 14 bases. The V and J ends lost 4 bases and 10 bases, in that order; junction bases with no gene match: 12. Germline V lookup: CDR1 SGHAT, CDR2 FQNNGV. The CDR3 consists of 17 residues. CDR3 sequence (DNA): TGTGCCAGCAGCTCGCCCTCCGGGACTAGCGGGAGTCGGGAGCAGTTCTTC. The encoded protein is CASSSPSGTSGSREQFF.

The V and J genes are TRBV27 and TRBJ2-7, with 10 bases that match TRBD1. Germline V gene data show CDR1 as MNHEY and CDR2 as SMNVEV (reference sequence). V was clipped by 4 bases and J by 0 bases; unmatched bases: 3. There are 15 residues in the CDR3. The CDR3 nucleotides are TGTGCCAGCAGTTCTGGGACAGGGGTCTCCTACGAGCAGTACTTC. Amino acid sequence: CASSSGTGVSYEQYF.